This entry lists 32 T cell receptor beta chains sequenced from one sample in a study of blood T cell repertoires in COVID-19. TCRdb keeps only in-frame clones here, not all; method: immunoSEQ multiplex PCR. This sample carries approximately 140,000 clones, around 84% of them seen once, and the ten largest clones take about 8%. The sequenced material came from peripheral blood. These receptors all come from a woman aged 60-75 years with acute or convalescent COVID-19.

This clone has a single count. CDR3 residues: CASSEAGRGGGNQPQHF. The CDR3, as DNA: TGTGCCAGCAGTGAAGCGGGCAGGGGAGGGGGCAATCAGCCCCAGCATTTT. This sequence joins TRBV2 and TRBJ1-5; TRBD1 might be the D (6 bases). Germline loops: CDR1 SNHLY, CDR2 FYNNEI. The V and J ends lost 0 bases and 2 bases respectively, with 14 bases between them. The CDR3 is 17 amino acids.

The rearrangement joins TRBV6-5 to TRBJ2-6; the D is unclear. CDR3 length equals 13 residues. The germline CDR1 and CDR2 sequences are MNHEY and SVGAGI. V lost 6 bases and J lost 5, with 8 bases in between. CDR3 in DNA: TGTGCCAGCAGCCTTGACAGGGCCAACGTCCTGACTTTC. Translated: CASSLDRANVLTF.

The chain recombines TRBV11-2 with TRBJ1-2; D may be TRBD1 (5 bases). CDR1 and CDR2 (germline): SGHAT, FQNNGV. This CDR3 spans 17 amino acids. The V gene lost 3 bases and the J gene lost 0 bases, with 17 bases spanning the gap. Here the CDR3 reads CASSLMGSGRANYGYTF. CDR3 in DNA: TGTGCCAGCAGCTTGATGGGGTCAGGGCGAGCTAACTATGGCTACACCTTC.

The gene calls are TRBV14 and TRBJ2-4; TRBD2 matches at 7 bases. Germline V gives CDR1 SGHDN, CDR2 FVKESK. V dropped 6 bases and J dropped 3; count of bases not matched to a gene: 14. The CDR3 is 17 residues long. CDR3 residues: CASRASGSGAVKNIQYF. For the CDR3, the DNA is TGTGCCAGCAGGGCAAGTGGCAGCGGGGCGGTCAAAAACATTCAGTACTTC. The whole variable domain, filled in from reference TRBV14 and TRBJ2-4, reads EAGVTQFPSHSVIEKGQTVTLRCDPISGHDNLYWYRRVMGKEIKFLLHFVKESKQDESGMPNNRFLAERTGGTYSTLKVQPAELEDSGVYFCASRASGSGAVKNIQYFGAGTRLSVL.

V usage is TRBV5-6 and J usage is TRBJ2-7, with 9 bases lining up with TRBD1. The CDR3 loop spans 13 amino acids. The V gene end was trimmed by 0 bases and the J gene end by 6 bases; junction bases not matched to a gene: 1. Germline V gene sequence: CDR1 SGHDT, CDR2 YYEEEE. This chain's CDR3 is CASSLGTGAEQYF. The CDR3 coding sequence is TGTGCCAGCAGCTTGGGGACAGGGGCCGAGCAGTACTTC.

This clone was picked up a small number of times. This chain uses TRBV6-5 with TRBJ1-2, with 11 bases lining up with TRBD1. The CDR3 has 13 amino acids. Looked up from germline, CDR1 is MNHEY and CDR2 is SVGAGI. J was trimmed by 7 bases and V by 11 bases; bases with no gene match: 9. CDR3 coding DNA: TGTGCCGGAATGGGACAGGGGGTTGGTGGCTACACCTTC. This encodes CAGMGQGVGGYTF.

This sequence joins TRBV6-5 and TRBJ2-7, with TRBD1 matching over 7 bases. In germline, CDR1 is MNHEY, CDR2 SVGAGI. J gave up 5 bases and V 6 bases, and 13 bases lay outside the gene matches. The CDR3 length is 15 residues. This chain's CDR3 is CASRGARFQGDEQYF. The CDR3 DNA reads TGTGCCAGCAGAGGCGCCAGATTCCAGGGGGACGAGCAGTACTTC.

This sequence joins TRBV18 and TRBJ1-4; tentatively, D is TRBD1 (5 bases). This CDR3 is 13 amino acids long. With 4 bases removed from V and 6 bases from J, the gap between germline ends came to 9 bases. Germline V CDR1 and CDR2: KGHSH, LQKENI. DNA for the CDR3: TGTGCCAGCTCACGGGGGGAGTATGAAAAACTGTTTTTT. Amino acid sequence: CASSRGEYEKLFF.

The chain combines TRBV11-2 with TRBJ1-1; no clear D. The germline V and J ends were trimmed by 1 base and 4 bases, with 10 bases remaining between them. This CDR3 has 14 residues. Germline V gene sequence: CDR1 SGHAT, CDR2 FQNNGV. The CDR3 loop is CASSLGRKATEAFF. For the CDR3, the DNA is TGTGCCAGCAGCTTAGGGCGGAAGGCCACTGAAGCTTTCTTT.

This clone appeared a few times. This rearrangement joins TRBV19 to TRBJ2-7; TRBD2 matches 13 bases. This CDR3 is 16 amino acids long. CDR1 and CDR2 (germline): LNHDA, SQIVND (reference sequence). Trimming removed 4 bases from V and 2 bases from J; junction bases left unmatched: 5. The CDR3 protein is CASSTMGTSGTYEQYF. CDR3 nucleotide sequence: TGTGCCAGTAGTACGATGGGGACTAGCGGGACCTACGAGCAGTACTTC.

This clone was recorded once. The chain uses TRBV19 and TRBJ2-1, with D perhaps TRBD2 (7 bases). The V end lost 7 bases, the J end lost 4 bases, and 17 bases lay between the germline ends. The CDR3 length is 15 residues. Germline V gene sequence: CDR1 LNHDA, CDR2 SQIVND (reference sequence). The CDR3 protein is CASNSGGPPYNEQFF. CDR3 nucleotides: TGTGCCAGTAATTCCGGGGGGCCCCCTTACAATGAGCAGTTCTTC.

This chain joins TRBV9 and TRBJ1-3, with TRBD1 matching over 7 bases. Germline lookup yields CDR1 SGDLS and CDR2 YYNGEE. Germline trimming cut 2 bases from V and 0 bases from J; bases unmatched to any gene: 11. The CDR3 covers 18 residues. The CDR3 nucleotides read TGTGCCAGCAGCGTGGCCAGAGGGGGCAGTAGCTCTGGAAACACCATATATTTT. Protein: CASSVARGGSSSGNTIYF.

The V gene is TRBV9, the J gene TRBJ2-1; weak D call: TRBD1 (6 bases). The ends were cut back, 0 bases at V and 4 bases at J, with 14 bases in the middle. Germline CDR1 SGDLS, CDR2 YYNGEE. CDR3 length equals 16 residues. The CDR3 DNA reads TGTGCCAGCAGCGTAGCGGGCAGGGGTCATTACAATGAGCAGTTCTTC. Translation gives CASSVAGRGHYNEQFF.

The chain has TRBV12-3 or TRBV12-4 and TRBJ1-2; 10 bases are shared with TRBD1. After removal of 6 bases from V and 8 bases from J, the junction contained 3 bases not matched to a gene. The CDR3 sequence is 12 residues long. The CDR3 is CASSGQGDGYTF. The CDR3 DNA reads TGTGCCAGCAGCGGACAGGGGGACGGCTACACCTTC.

This chain uses TRBV9 with TRBJ2-5, with TRBD2 matching 11 bases. Germline CDR1 is SGDLS and CDR2 is YYNGEE. This CDR3 has 19 residues. J gave up 5 bases and V 5 bases, and 20 bases lay outside the gene matches. The CDR3 DNA sequence: TGTGCCAGCAGTCGTAGAGGAACTAGCGGGGGATCGGCGGGGGAGACCCAGTACTTC. As protein: CASSRRGTSGGSAGETQYF.

The J gene is TRBJ1-1, the V gene TRBV19; possible D gene TRBD1, 6 bases. Per the germline V gene, CDR1 is LNHDA and CDR2 is SQIVND (reference sequence). The V gene lost 7 bases and the J gene lost 8 bases, with 20 bases spanning the gap. This CDR3 comprises 14 residues. The CDR3 sequence is CASIPRTASKEAFF. Written as DNA, the CDR3 is TGTGCCAGTATCCCACGGACAGCTAGCAAGGAAGCTTTCTTT.

The chain links TRBV6-5 to TRBJ2-7; D possibly corresponds to TRBD1 (6 bases). Per the germline V gene, CDR1 is MNHEY and CDR2 is SVGAGI. Trimming pared 11 bases from V and 2 bases from J, leaving 16 bases between. The CDR3 length is 13 residues. CDR3 protein: CAGGRQAAYEQYF. CDR3 bases: TGTGCCGGTGGACGACAGGCCGCCTACGAGCAGTACTTC.

The chain combines TRBV4-1 with TRBJ1-2; no definite D call. Trimming pared 0 bases from V and 2 bases from J, leaving 10 bases between. Looked up from germline, CDR1 is MGHRA and CDR2 is YSYEKL. The CDR3 has 15 residues. The DNA of the CDR3 is TGCGCCAGCAGCCAAGATCAAGCTTCAAACTATGGCTACACCTTC. Protein sequence: CASSQDQASNYGYTF.

This clone has just one count. The chain employs TRBV6-6 and TRBJ2-1; the D gene is possibly TRBD1 (6 bases). With 5 bases removed from V and 5 bases from J, the gap between germline ends came to 13 bases. This CDR3 has 14 amino acids. Germline CDR1 is MNHNY and CDR2 is SVGAGI (reference sequence). CDR3 nucleotides: TGTGCCAGCAGTCCCCGGCAGGGGAACAATGAGCAGTTCTTC. This encodes CASSPRQGNNEQFF.

The chain employs TRBV7-8 and TRBJ1-1; D uncertain. Between the trimmed V and J ends, which lost 4 bases and 2 bases, there was a span of 14 bases. Germline values: CDR1 SGHVS, CDR2 FQNEAQ. The CDR3 is 15 amino acids. The DNA for the CDR3 is TGTGCCAGCAGCTCTGTTATTCAGGCTAACACTGAAGCTTTCTTT. It encodes CASSSVIQANTEAFF.

The V and J genes are TRBV2 and TRBJ2-1, with D maybe TRBD1 (6 bases). V gave up 2 bases and J gave up 10 bases, with 15 bases separating them. CDR3 length: 14 amino acids. Per germline, CDR1 SNHLY and CDR2 FYNNEI. CDR3 coding DNA: TGTGCCAGCAGTGAATATAGGGGGTTGGGCGAGCAGTTCTTC. Amino acid sequence: CASSEYRGLGEQFF.

The CDR3 reads CASSLALEGKLFF. The CDR3 nucleotides are TGTGCCAGCAGCTTGGCGCTAGAGGGAAAACTGTTTTTT. The V and J genes are TRBV11-2 and TRBJ1-4; D unclear. This CDR3 is 13 amino acids long. Trimming took 3 bases from V and 10 from J, leaving 12 bases between them. CDR1 is SGHAT, CDR2 FQNNGV, per germline.

This sequence joins TRBV9 and TRBJ1-1, with 9 bases matching TRBD1. The germline CDR1 and CDR2 sequences are SGDLS and YYNGEE. Losses at the gene ends were 4 bases for V and 2 bases for J; bases not matched to a gene: 6. The CDR3 has 15 amino acids. CDR3 sequence reads: CASSPRTGANTEAFF. CDR3 in DNA: TGTGCCAGCAGCCCCCGGACAGGGGCCAACACTGAAGCTTTCTTT.

The V call is TRBV18, the J call TRBJ2-2, with 9 bases that match TRBD2. The junction had 3 bases not matched to a gene; V was cut back by 3 bases and J by 4 bases. Per the germline V gene, CDR1 is KGHSH and CDR2 is LQKENI. The CDR3 is 15 amino acids. The CDR3: CASSPGLAPTGELFF. In DNA form, the CDR3 reads TGTGCCAGCTCACCGGGACTAGCTCCCACCGGGGAGCTGTTTTTT.

V gene TRBV4-1 combines with J gene TRBJ1-1; no reliable D call. The CDR3 is made up of 15 amino acids. Germline V CDR1 and CDR2: MGHRA, YSYEKL. The V gene lost 3 bases and the J gene lost 6 bases, with 17 bases spanning the gap. CDR3 region: CASSHENLVPPEAFF. DNA for the CDR3: TGCGCCAGCAGCCACGAAAATCTAGTTCCGCCTGAAGCTTTCTTT.

The chain is built from TRBV3-1 (or the pseudogene TRBV3-2) and TRBJ2-7, with TRBD1 matching over 10 bases. V was clipped by 5 bases and J by 5 bases; unmatched bases: 6. Germline V gives CDR1 LGHDT, CDR2 YNNKEL (reference sequence). This CDR3 is 14 amino acids long. In DNA form, the CDR3 reads TGTGCCAGCAGCTTTACCGGGACAGGGGACGAGCAGTACTTC. Translating gives CASSFTGTGDEQYF.

This chain joins TRBV6-2 or TRBV6-3 and TRBJ2-7; TRBD2 might be the D (5 bases). CDR1 and CDR2 from the germline V gene are MNHEY and SVGEGT. The CDR3 consists of 14 residues. Trimming took 2 bases from V and 2 from J, leaving 10 bases between them. This CDR3 reads CASSYGGLTYEQYF. CDR3 nucleotides: TGTGCCAGCAGTTACGGCGGACTTACCTACGAGCAGTACTTC.

This clone was picked up one time. V gene TRBV3-1 (or the pseudogene TRBV3-2) combines with J gene TRBJ2-5; TRBD1 matches at 9 bases. The CDR3 is 15 residues long. Germline V CDR1 and CDR2: LGHDT, YNNKEL (reference sequence). V was clipped by 2 bases and J by 3 bases; unmatched bases: 4. The CDR3 nucleotides are TGTGCCAGCAGCCAACCCGGACAGGGGAAAGAGACCCAGTACTTC. It encodes CASSQPGQGKETQYF.

This clone was detected only a few times. The gene calls are TRBV10-2 and TRBJ1-2; tentative D call: TRBD1 (5 bases). CDR1 and CDR2 (germline): WSHSY, SAAADI. Between the trimmed V and J ends, which lost 3 bases and 8 bases, there was a span of 16 bases. The CDR3 runs to 14 residues. This CDR3 is CASSDMGLASGYTF. CDR3 DNA sequence: TGCGCCAGCAGTGACATGGGACTGGCGAGCGGCTACACCTTC.

The chain carries TRBV2 and TRBJ2-4; D remains unclear. The length of the CDR3 is 13 residues. Trimming removed 8 bases from V and 8 bases from J, with 16 bases in between. Germline CDR1 reads SNHLY; CDR2 reads FYNNEI. CDR3 sequence (DNA): TGTGCCAGCCGGGTCAGCCTTGTCGACATTCAGTACTTC. Translated, it gives CASRVSLVDIQYF.

The sample holds one count of this clone. The chain is built from TRBV9 and TRBJ1-1, with D unclear. The V and J ends lost 6 bases and 0 bases respectively, with 18 bases between them. This CDR3 has 16 amino acids. The germline V gene encodes CDR1 SGDLS and CDR2 YYNGEE. The CDR3 is CASTQMSSIMNTEAFF. The CDR3 DNA reads TGTGCCAGCACGCAAATGAGCTCTATTATGAACACTGAAGCTTTCTTT.

The sample holds a few counts of this clone. DNA of the CDR3: TGCGCCAGCAGCTTGGGACAGGGACTGGTCGGGGAGCTGTTTTTT. Translating it yields CASSLGQGLVGELFF. This rearrangement joins TRBV5-1 to TRBJ2-2; D might be TRBD1 (7 bases). The ends were cut back, 0 bases at V and 7 bases at J, with 13 bases in the middle. The CDR3 is made up of 15 amino acids. Germline V gene lookup returns CDR1 SGHRS and CDR2 YFSETQ.